These 8 T cell receptor beta chains originate from one sample sequenced in a study of vaccination and CD4 T cells after COVID-19. These receptors lack a known antigen. At the Johns Hopkins FTIC core, DNA taken from cultured CD4+ T cells was sequenced by way of the Oncomine TCR Beta short-read assay. TCRdb called the PCR reads again in MiXCR, with one record for every CDR3 protein. The sample consists of around 13,000 distinct CDR3 sequences, under 55% of them appearing once. Treatment here: approximately 9-day PBMC culture with coronavirus spike peptide pools or control peptides (ViraFEST assay). Sequenced input: CD4+ T cells from blood, cultured in vitro. The receptors stem from a human donor who had recovered from COVID-19.

The V and J genes are TRBV20-1 and TRBJ2-5, with a possible D match to TRBD2 (7 bases). Trimming pared 1 base from V and 3 bases from J, leaving 18 bases between. This CDR3 is 16 amino acids long. Looked up from germline, CDR1 is DFQATT and CDR2 is SNEGSKA (reference sequence). The CDR3 loop reads CSARVDRGGGEETQYF. CDR3 sequence (DNA): TGCAGTGCTAGAGTTGATCGCGGGGGCGGAGAAGAGACCCAGTACTTC.

V gene TRBV12-3 or TRBV12-4 combines with J gene TRBJ2-1, with 9 bases identical to TRBD1. The CDR3 extends over 16 amino acids. The J segment lost 7 bases and the V segment lost 5 bases, leaving 12 bases of the junction unmatched. The CDR3, as DNA: TGTGCCAGCAGTCCCAGTGCCGGGACAGGGTATAATGAGCAGTTCTTC. Protein product: CASSPSAGTGYNEQFF.

The chain is built from TRBV19 and TRBJ1-1, with D possibly matching TRBD1 (5 bases). The V end lost 3 bases, the J end lost 3 bases, and 17 bases lay between the germline ends. Germline V CDR1 and CDR2: LNHDA, SQIVND (reference sequence). The CDR3 runs 16 residues. This CDR3 is CASSMGFSGLYTEAFF. In DNA, the CDR3 is TGTGCCAGTAGTATGGGATTTTCAGGGCTGTACACTGAAGCTTTCTTT.

This clonotype was observed a handful of times. The V gene is TRBV7-9, the J gene TRBJ1-5; 9 nucleotides align to TRBD1. The CDR3 is made up of 15 amino acids. The V gene's germline CDR1 is SEHNR and CDR2 FQNEAQ (reference sequence). V was clipped by 4 bases and J by 3 bases; unmatched bases: 4. The CDR3 coding sequence is TGTGCCAGCAGCTCCAACAGGGGGCCCAATCAGCCCCAGCATTTT. Translating gives CASSSNRGPNQPQHF.

This clonotype has just a few counts. The genes are TRBV2 and TRBJ2-5, with D possibly TRBD1 on 6 matching bases. Trimming took 3 bases from V and 5 from J, leaving 13 bases between them. CDR3 length: 14 amino acids. The V gene's germline CDR1 is SNHLY and CDR2 FYNNEI. The CDR3 region is CASSDRGRIETQYF. CDR3 coding DNA: TGTGCCAGCAGTGACAGGGGAAGGATCGAGACCCAGTACTTC. The full variable domain, in which reference TRBV2 and TRBJ2-5 provide the parts outside the CDR3, is EPEVTQTPSHQVTQMGQEVILRCVPISNHLYFYWYRQILGQKVEFLVSFYNNEISEKSEIFDDQFSVERPDGSNFTLKIRSTKLEDSAMYFCASSDRGRIETQYFGPGTRLLVL.

This chain uses TRBV11-2 with TRBJ1-1; 7 bases match TRBD1. CDR1 is SGHAT, CDR2 FQNNGV, per germline. This CDR3 comprises 15 residues. V shed 5 bases and J 0 bases; nucleotides not matched to a gene: 6. CDR3 sequence: CASSVRQGMNTEAFF. CDR3 DNA: TGTGCCAGCAGCGTACGACAGGGTATGAACACTGAAGCTTTCTTT. The variable domain in full, completed from reference TRBV11-2 and TRBJ1-1, reads EAGVAQSPRYKIIEKRQSVAFWCNPISGHATLYWYQQILGQGPKLLIQFQNNGVVDDSQLPKDRFSAERLKGVDSTLKIQPAKLEDSAVYLCASSVRQGMNTEAFFGQGTRLTVV.

This chain uses TRBV7-2 with TRBJ1-4; D unresolved. The CDR3 contains 12 residues. The germline gives CDR1 SGHTA, CDR2 FQGNSA. Trimming removed 2 bases from V and 8 bases from J, with 6 bases in between. The CDR3 DNA reads TGTGCCAGCAGCTTAAAGAGAGAAAAACTGTTTTTT. Translation gives CASSLKREKLFF.

This clonotype was detected only a few times. The genes are TRBV19 and TRBJ1-6; 7 bases are shared with TRBD1. Trimming cost V 8 bases and J 5 bases; bases outside gene matches: 6. The CDR3 runs 14 residues. CDR1 and CDR2 from the germline V gene are LNHDA and SQIVND (reference sequence). CDR3 DNA: TGTGCCAGTGCACAGGGGCTTAATAATTCACCCCTCCACTTT. Amino acid sequence: CASAQGLNNSPLHF.